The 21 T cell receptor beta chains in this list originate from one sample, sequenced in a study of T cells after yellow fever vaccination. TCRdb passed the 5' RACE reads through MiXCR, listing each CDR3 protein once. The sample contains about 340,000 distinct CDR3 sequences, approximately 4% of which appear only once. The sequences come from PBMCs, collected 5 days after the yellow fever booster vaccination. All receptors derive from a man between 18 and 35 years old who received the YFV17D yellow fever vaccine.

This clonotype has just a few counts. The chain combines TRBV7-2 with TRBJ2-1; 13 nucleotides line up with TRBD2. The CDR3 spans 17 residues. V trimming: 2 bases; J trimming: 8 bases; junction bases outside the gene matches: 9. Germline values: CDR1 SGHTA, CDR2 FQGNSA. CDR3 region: CASSLRILAGGRDEQFF. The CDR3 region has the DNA TGTGCCAGCAGCTTACGGATACTAGCGGGGGGGAGGGATGAGCAGTTCTTC.

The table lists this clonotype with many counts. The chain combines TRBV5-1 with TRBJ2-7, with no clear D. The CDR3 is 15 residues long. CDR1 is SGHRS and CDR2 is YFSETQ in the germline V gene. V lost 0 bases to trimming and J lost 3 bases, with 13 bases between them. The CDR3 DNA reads TGCGCCAGCAGCTTGGATCGCCCGCCAAACTACGAGCAGTACTTC. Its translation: CASSLDRPPNYEQYF.

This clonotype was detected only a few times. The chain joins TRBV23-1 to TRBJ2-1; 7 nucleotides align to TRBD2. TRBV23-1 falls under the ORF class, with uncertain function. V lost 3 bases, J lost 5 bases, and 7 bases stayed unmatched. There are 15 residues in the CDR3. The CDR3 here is CASSQPDGGNNEQFF. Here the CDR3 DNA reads TGCGCCAGCAGTCAGCCCGACGGGGGGAACAATGAGCAGTTCTTC.

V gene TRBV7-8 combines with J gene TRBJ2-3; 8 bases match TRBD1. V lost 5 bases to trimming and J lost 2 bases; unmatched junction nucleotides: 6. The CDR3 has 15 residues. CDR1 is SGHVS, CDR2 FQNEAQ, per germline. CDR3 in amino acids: CASSPLRGPTDTQYF. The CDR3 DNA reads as TGTGCCAGCAGCCCACTCAGGGGGCCCACAGATACGCAGTATTTT.

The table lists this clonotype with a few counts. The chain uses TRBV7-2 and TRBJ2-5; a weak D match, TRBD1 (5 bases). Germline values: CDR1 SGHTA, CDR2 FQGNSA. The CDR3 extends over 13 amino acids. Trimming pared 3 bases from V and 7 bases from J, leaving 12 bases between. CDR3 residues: CASSFGQVGTQYF. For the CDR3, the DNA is TGTGCCAGCAGCTTCGGACAAGTCGGGACCCAGTACTTC.

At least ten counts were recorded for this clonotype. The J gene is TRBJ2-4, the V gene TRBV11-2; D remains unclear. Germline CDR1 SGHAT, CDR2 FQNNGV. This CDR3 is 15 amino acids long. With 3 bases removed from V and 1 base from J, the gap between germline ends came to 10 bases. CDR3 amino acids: CASSFGSLAKNIQYF. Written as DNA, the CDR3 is TGTGCCAGCAGCTTCGGCAGCCTCGCCAAAAACATTCAGTACTTC.

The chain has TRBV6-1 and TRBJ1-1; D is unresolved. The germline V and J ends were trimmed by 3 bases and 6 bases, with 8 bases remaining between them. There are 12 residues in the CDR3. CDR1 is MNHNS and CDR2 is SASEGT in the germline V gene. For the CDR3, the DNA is TGTGCCAGCAGTGATTTGGGTCCTGAAGCTTTCTTT. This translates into CASSDLGPEAFF.

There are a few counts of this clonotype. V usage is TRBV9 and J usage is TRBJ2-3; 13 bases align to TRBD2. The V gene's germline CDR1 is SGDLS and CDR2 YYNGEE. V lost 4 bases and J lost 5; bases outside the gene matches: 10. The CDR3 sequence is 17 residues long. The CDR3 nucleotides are TGTGCCAGCAGCCCGCGGACTAGCGGGGGCTCGGGAGATACGCAGTATTTT. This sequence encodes CASSPRTSGGSGDTQYF.

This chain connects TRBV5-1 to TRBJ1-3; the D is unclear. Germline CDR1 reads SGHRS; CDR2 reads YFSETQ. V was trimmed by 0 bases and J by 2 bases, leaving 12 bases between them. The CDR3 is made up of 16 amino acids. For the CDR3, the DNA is TGCGCCAGCAGCTTGGTGGCCGCCGTACCTGGAAACACCATATATTTT. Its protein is CASSLVAAVPGNTIYF.

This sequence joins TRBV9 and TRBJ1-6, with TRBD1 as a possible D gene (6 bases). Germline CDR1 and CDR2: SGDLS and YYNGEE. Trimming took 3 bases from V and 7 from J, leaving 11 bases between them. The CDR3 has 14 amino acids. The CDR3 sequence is CASSGDKPNSPLHF. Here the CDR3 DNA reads TGTGCCAGCAGCGGGGACAAGCCAAATTCACCCCTCCACTTT.

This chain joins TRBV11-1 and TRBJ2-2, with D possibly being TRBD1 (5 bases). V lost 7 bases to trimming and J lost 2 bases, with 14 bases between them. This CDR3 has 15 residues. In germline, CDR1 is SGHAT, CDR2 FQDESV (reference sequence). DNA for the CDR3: TGTGCCAGCAAGCTGCTGACAGCAAACACCGGGGAGCTGTTTTTT. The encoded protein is CASKLLTANTGELFF. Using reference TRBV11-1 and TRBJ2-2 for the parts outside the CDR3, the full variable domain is EAEVAQSPRYKITEKSQAVAFWCDPISGHATLYWYRQILGQGPELLVQFQDESVVDDSQLPKDRFSAERLKGVDSTLKIQPAELGDSAMYLCASKLLTANTGELFFGEGSRLTVL.

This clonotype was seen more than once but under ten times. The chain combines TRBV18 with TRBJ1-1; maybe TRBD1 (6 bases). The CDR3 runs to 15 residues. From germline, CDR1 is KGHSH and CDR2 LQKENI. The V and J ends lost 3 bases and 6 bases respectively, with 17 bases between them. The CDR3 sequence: CASSPRETGTSEAFF. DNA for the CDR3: TGTGCCAGCTCACCCAGGGAGACAGGAACCTCTGAAGCTTTCTTT.

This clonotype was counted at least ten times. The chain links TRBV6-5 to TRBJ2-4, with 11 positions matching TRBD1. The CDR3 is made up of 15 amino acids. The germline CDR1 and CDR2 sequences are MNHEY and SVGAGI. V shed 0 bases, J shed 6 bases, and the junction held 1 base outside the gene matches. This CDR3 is CASSYSGTGGNIQYF. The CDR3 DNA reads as TGTGCCAGCAGTTACTCCGGGACAGGGGGAAACATTCAGTACTTC.

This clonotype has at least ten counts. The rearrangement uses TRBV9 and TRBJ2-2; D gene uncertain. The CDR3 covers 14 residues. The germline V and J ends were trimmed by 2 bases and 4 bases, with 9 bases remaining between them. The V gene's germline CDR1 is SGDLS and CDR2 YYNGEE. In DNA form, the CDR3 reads TGTGCCAGCAGCGTCGTGGGCGTCACCGGGGAGCTGTTTTTT. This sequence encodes CASSVVGVTGELFF.

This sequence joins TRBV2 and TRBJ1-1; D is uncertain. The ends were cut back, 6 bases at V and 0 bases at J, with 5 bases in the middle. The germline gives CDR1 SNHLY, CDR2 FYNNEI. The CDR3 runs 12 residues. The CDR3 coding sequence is TGTGCCAGCAGGCAGATGAACACTGAAGCTTTCTTT. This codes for CASRQMNTEAFF.

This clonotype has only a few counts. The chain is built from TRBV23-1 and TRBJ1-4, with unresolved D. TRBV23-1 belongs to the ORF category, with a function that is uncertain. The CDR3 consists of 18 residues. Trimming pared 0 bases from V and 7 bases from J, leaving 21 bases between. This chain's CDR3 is CASSQSGQEMKLCEKLFF. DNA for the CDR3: TGCGCCAGCAGTCAATCAGGTCAGGAAATGAAGCTCTGTGAAAAACTGTTTTTT.

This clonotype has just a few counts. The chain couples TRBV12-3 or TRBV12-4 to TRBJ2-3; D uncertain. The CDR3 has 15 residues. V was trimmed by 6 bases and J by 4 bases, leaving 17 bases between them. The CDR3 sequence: CASRPDGWRSDTQYF. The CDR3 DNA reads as TGTGCCAGCAGACCCGACGGATGGCGCTCAGATACGCAGTATTTT.

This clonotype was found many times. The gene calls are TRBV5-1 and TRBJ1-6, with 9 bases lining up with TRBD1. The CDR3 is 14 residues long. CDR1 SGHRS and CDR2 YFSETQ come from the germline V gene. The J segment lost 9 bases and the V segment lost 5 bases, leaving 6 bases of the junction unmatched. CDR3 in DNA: TGCGCCAGCAGGTCGGGACAGGGAAGTTCACCCCTCCACTTT. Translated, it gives CASRSGQGSSPLHF.

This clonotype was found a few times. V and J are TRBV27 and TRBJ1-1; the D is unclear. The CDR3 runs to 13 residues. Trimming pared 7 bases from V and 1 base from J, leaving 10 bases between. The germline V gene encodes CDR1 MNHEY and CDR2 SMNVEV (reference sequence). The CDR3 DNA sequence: TGTGCCAGCATGGAACAGACGAACACTGAAGCTTTCTTT. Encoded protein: CASMEQTNTEAFF.

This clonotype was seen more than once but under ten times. In DNA form, the CDR3 reads TGTGCCGCTGAGAGGCGGGGCTCAGAGACCCAGTACTTC. Translating it yields CAAERRGSETQYF. The rearrangement links TRBV6-1 to TRBJ2-5, with D possibly being TRBD2 (6 bases). The germline CDR1 and CDR2 sequences are MNHNS and SASEGT. CDR3 length: 13 residues. The V end was cut by 11 bases, the J end by 4 bases, with 17 bases between.

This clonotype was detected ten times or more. The CDR3, as DNA: TGCGCCAGCAGCTTGGAGGCCCTTGGGTCTGTTAGCACAGATACGCAGTATTTT. Translating it yields CASSLEALGSVSTDTQYF. V usage is TRBV5-1 and J usage is TRBJ2-3; D gene unclear. This CDR3 comprises 18 residues. Germline V gives CDR1 SGHRS, CDR2 YFSETQ. The V end was cut by 0 bases, the J end by 0 bases, with 17 bases between.